This T cell receptor beta chain was profiled in a study of T-cell reconstitution after alpha-beta-depleted transplantation in children. This clonotype is deemed medium-sized. The antigen is unknown. TCRbeta library preparation incorporated unique molecular identifiers. Each CDR3 protein is one row after TCRdb ran MiXCR on the PCR reads. The data hold fewer than 35,000 distinct CDR3 sequences, with about 5.8% observed a single time. Overall study results and limits: Some patients' high day-60 TCRbeta diversity was traced to surviving recipient T cells and thymic progenitors.

CDR3 length: 18 residues. CDR1 SGHRS and CDR2 YFSETQ come from the germline V gene. V shed 0 bases and J 4 bases; nucleotides not matched to a gene: 9. V gene TRBV5-1 combines with J gene TRBJ2-2, with TRBD2 matching 10 bases. This clonotype was sampled from a male patient younger than 18 who had a stem cell transplant for acute myeloid leukemia, so the T cells may come from the graft donor. Sequencing was performed on PBMCs, mostly from graft donor cells, taken 180 days after TCRalphabeta/CD19-depleted stem cell transplant. CDR3 sequence: CASSLAGLAGAGTGELFF. The CDR3 DNA sequence: TGCGCCAGCAGCTTGGCCGGGCTAGCGGGAGCTGGCACCGGGGAGCTGTTTTTT.